Below, one TCR beta chain is given with its context. Its cognate antigen is unknown. Repertoires were generated with immunoSEQ multiplex PCR, while TCRdb's copy carries only in-frame clones and drops some. This table has 55,000 to 75,000 clones, roughly 94% appearing once. This sample stems from a study of cytomegalovirus exposure and HLA in healthy donors. As for the study in general: The approximately 120 validation repertoires used the same platform as the roughly 720 first-cohort repertoires (as reported by a later analysis).

Study-level findings and limits: As was reported, the classifier diagnosed cytomegalovirus status with high specificity and sensitivity. The study listed 150 to 200 cytomegalovirus-associated TCR beta chains.

This clonotype was sampled from a woman younger than 30 in good health and CMV-seropositive. The sample was PBMCs.

The CDR3 coding sequence is TGTGCCAGCAGCGGGGGACTCCGCGGGGTTGATGGCTACACCTTC. Translated, it gives CASSGGLRGVDGYTF. The rearrangement uses TRBV7-8 and TRBJ1-2, with D maybe TRBD1 (5 bases). The germline CDR1 and CDR2 sequences are SGHVS and FQNEAQ. V was clipped by 5 bases and J by 6 bases, with 19 bases between them. The CDR3 length is 15 residues.